A selection of T cell receptor beta chains follows, all from one sample in a study of cytomegalovirus exposure and HLA in healthy donors. TCRdb keeps only in-frame clones here, not all; method: immunoSEQ multiplex PCR. The sample yields 160,000 or so clones, 70% to 85% seen once. Sequencing was done on a sample of PBMCs. The receptors come from a man aged 50 or older in good health and CMV-seropositive. Both conserved end residues are part of each CDR3.

v_gene	CDR3aa
TRBV5-6	CASRSTGGLGTEAFF
TRBV7-3	CASSSGTSVNEQFF
TRBV6-6	CASSYSNTYEQYF
TRBV6-5	CASSRNRGLQETQYF
TRBV28	CASSSRGTWNSPLHF
TRBV27	CASSLGQGGYGYTF
TRBV7-6	CASSFGRGNEQFF
TRBV5-4	CASSPGGGVGKNIQYF
TRBV7-2	CASSLEGAIAKNIQYF
TRBV9	CASSVSGHHGYTF
TRBV5-5	CASSLGTGSIGYTF
TRBV4-1	CASSQELGGGETQYF
TRBV7-9	CASSLNTMTSPYDSYEQYF
TRBV19	CASSIEQGVQFF
TRBV29-1	CSVDVGVGGYTF
TRBV6-1	CASRFQGAGANVLTF
TRBV6-5	CASSYSRRGETQYF
TRBV6-1	CASSDVPGTGGSGANVLTF